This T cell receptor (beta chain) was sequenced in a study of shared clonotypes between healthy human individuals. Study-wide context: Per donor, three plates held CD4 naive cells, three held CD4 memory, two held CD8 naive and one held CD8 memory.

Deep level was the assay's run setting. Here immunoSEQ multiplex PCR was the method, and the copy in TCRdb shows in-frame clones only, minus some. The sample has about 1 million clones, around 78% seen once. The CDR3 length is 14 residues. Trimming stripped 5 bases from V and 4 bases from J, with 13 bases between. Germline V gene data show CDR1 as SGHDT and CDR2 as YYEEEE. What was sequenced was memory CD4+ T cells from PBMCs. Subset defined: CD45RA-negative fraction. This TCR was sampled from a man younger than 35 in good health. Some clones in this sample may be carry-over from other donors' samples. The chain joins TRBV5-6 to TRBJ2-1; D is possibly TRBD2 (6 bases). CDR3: CASRGLSGYNEQFF. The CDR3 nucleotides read TGTGCCAGCAGGGGACTCAGTGGGTACAATGAGCAGTTCTTC.